The 12 T cell receptor beta chains reported below all come from one sample, sequenced in a study of CD4 T cells in relation to SARS-CoV-2 and coronaviruses. Assay: immunoSEQ multiplex PCR; the TCRdb copy retains only in-frame clones and omits some. There are tens of thousands of clones in the sample; about 91% occur only once, and about 0.4% lies in the top ten. The sequenced sample was naive CD4+ T cells from PBMCs. Subset given: naive CD4+ T cells isolated by negative enrichment. The receptors were gathered from an adult with COVID-19.

Comment on this clone: Other DNA sequences in the same sample also yield this CDR3. V and J are TRBV19 and TRBJ1-5; tentatively, D is TRBD1 (5 bases). Germline loops: CDR1 LNHDA, CDR2 SQIVND (reference sequence). With 4 bases removed from V and 6 bases from J, the gap between germline ends came to 22 bases. This CDR3 is 17 amino acids long. CDR3 residues: CASSTDDRAPVIQPQHF. The CDR3, as DNA: TGTGCCAGTAGTACTGACGACAGAGCACCAGTAATTCAGCCCCAGCATTTT. The full variable domain, in which reference TRBV19 and TRBJ1-5 provide the parts outside the CDR3, is DGGITQSPKYLFRKEGQNVTLSCEQNLNHDAMYWYRQDPGQGLRLIYYSQIVNDFQKGDIAEGYSVSREKKESFPLTVTSAQKNPTAFYLCASSTDDRAPVIQPQHFGDGTRLSIL.

The chain has TRBV5-1 and TRBJ2-1; TRBD1 might be the D (6 bases). This CDR3 spans 16 amino acids. Germline CDR1 is SGHRS and CDR2 is YFSETQ. V lost 1 base and J lost 6, with 17 bases in between. The CDR3 nucleotides are TGCGCCAGCAGCTTGTTGTTCAACGGACAGCTCAATGAGCAGTTCTTC. It translates to CASSLLFNGQLNEQFF.

The V gene is TRBV3-1 (or the pseudogene TRBV3-2), the J gene TRBJ1-2; D is unclear. The CDR3 is 11 residues long. Germline CDR1 and CDR2: LGHDT and YNNKEL (reference sequence). Trimming took 5 bases from V and 14 from J, leaving 15 bases between them. CDR3 loop: CASSTPFSTTF. The CDR3 DNA sequence: TGTGCCAGCAGCACTCCGTTTTCTACGACCTTC.

The chain carries TRBV5-1 and TRBJ2-1, with 8 positions matching TRBD2. CDR1 SGHRS and CDR2 YFSETQ come from the germline V gene. With 6 bases clipped from V and 8 bases from J, the junction kept 10 bases outside the gene matches. The CDR3 length is 14 residues. The chain's CDR3 is CASTVSGTTDEQFF. CDR3 DNA sequence: TGCGCCAGCACCGTTAGCGGGACGACCGATGAGCAGTTCTTC.

This chain connects TRBV29-1 to TRBJ1-5; D is ambiguous. This CDR3 is 14 amino acids long. Trimming pared 6 bases from V and 6 bases from J, leaving 18 bases between. Germline-derived CDR1 and CDR2 are SQVTM and ANQGSEA. The CDR3 is CSVAHSNEGQPQHF. The CDR3 DNA follows: TGCAGCGTGGCACACTCTAATGAAGGTCAGCCCCAGCATTTT. Drawing the rest from reference TRBV29-1 and TRBJ1-5, the complete variable domain is SAVISQKPSRDICQRGTSLTIQCQVDSQVTMMFWYRQQPGQSLTLIATANQGSEATYESGFVIDKFPISRPNLTFSTLTVSNMSPEDSSIYLCSVAHSNEGQPQHFGDGTRLSIL.

The rearrangement links TRBV5-1 to TRBJ2-3, with D possibly called TRBD1 or TRBD2 (5 bases each). V was trimmed by 0 bases and J by 0 bases, leaving 26 bases between them. The CDR3 runs to 21 residues. Germline-derived CDR1 and CDR2 are SGHRS and YFSETQ. The DNA of the CDR3 is TGCGCCAGCAGCTTGGGTGGCATTCCGGGACCAAGCGTAGCTAGCACAGATACGCAGTATTTT. Translation: CASSLGGIPGPSVASTDTQYF.

This chain links TRBV5-1 with TRBJ2-5; 9 nucleotides line up with TRBD2. The CDR3 has 14 amino acids. Germline values: CDR1 SGHRS, CDR2 YFSETQ. V lost 5 bases to trimming and J lost 5 bases; unmatched junction nucleotides: 7. This chain's CDR3 is CASRWGLAEETQYF. CDR3 bases: TGCGCCAGCAGATGGGGACTAGCCGAGGAGACCCAGTACTTC.

The chain has TRBV10-3 and TRBJ1-2; tentative D call: TRBD1 (5 bases). The CDR3 sequence is 13 residues long. Trimming left V 1 base short and J 8 bases short, with 11 bases between. Germline CDR1 ENHRY, CDR2 SYGVKD. CDR3 region: CAISEFEGAGYTF. The CDR3 coding sequence is TGTGCCATCAGTGAGTTTGAAGGGGCCGGCTACACCTTC.

CDR3 region: CATSDLRPGQSSYNEQFF. The CDR3 region has the DNA TGTGCCACCAGTGATTTGCGACCAGGACAGAGCTCCTACAATGAGCAGTTCTTC. V usage is TRBV24-1 and J usage is TRBJ2-1, with D maybe TRBD1 (6 bases). The CDR3 extends over 18 amino acids. Germline lookup yields CDR1 KGHDR and CDR2 SFDVKD. The ends were cut back, 0 bases at V and 0 bases at J, with 14 bases in the middle.

V is TRBV30 and J is TRBJ1-2; no definite D call. There are 13 residues in the CDR3. Germline lookup yields CDR1 GTSNPN and CDR2 SVGIG (reference sequence). Deletions cut 6 bases from V and 4 bases from J, with 15 bases between. The CDR3 DNA reads TGTGCCTGCCGGGGTTCCCGATTCTATGGCTACACCTTC. It codes for CACRGSRFYGYTF.

The chain has TRBV5-4 and TRBJ2-1; TRBD2 aligns across 10 bases. Germline CDR1 is SGHNT and CDR2 is YYREEE (reference sequence). CDR3 size: 16 residues. Trimming took 1 base from V and 5 from J; bases not matched to a gene: 6. CDR3 bases: TGTGCCAGCAGCTTGCTCCTAGCGGGAGACCACAATGAGCAGTTCTTC. Translated: CASSLLLAGDHNEQFF.

The chain is built from TRBV9 and TRBJ2-1; D is possibly TRBD2 (5 bases). CDR1 SGDLS and CDR2 YYNGEE come from the germline V gene. Trimming took 0 bases from V and 10 from J, leaving 11 bases between them. The CDR3 covers 13 residues. CDR3 in DNA: TGTGCCAGCAGCGTAGGGCCGTCGGGGGAGCAGTTCTTC. Translation gives CASSVGPSGEQFF.